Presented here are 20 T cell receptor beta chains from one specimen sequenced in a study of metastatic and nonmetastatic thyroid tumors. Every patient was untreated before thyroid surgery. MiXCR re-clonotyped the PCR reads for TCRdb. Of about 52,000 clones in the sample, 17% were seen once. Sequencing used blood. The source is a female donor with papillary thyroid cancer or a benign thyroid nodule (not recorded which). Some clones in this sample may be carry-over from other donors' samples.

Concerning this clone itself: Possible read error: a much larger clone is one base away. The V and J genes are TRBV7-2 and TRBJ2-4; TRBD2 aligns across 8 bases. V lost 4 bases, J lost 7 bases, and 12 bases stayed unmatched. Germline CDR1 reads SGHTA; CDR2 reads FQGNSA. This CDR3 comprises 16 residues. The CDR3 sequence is CASSYGPTSGGNIQYF. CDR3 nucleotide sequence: TGTGCCAGCAGCTATGGCCCCACTAGCGGAGGGAACATTCAGTACTTC.

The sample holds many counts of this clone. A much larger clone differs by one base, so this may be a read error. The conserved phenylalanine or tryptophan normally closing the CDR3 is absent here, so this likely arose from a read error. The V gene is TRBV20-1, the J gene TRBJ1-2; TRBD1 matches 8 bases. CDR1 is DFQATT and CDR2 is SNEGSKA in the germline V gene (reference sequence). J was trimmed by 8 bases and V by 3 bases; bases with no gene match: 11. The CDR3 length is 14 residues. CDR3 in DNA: TGCAGTGCTAGGGTAACCACGACAGGGGACGGCTACACCCTC. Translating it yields CSARVTTTGDGYTL.

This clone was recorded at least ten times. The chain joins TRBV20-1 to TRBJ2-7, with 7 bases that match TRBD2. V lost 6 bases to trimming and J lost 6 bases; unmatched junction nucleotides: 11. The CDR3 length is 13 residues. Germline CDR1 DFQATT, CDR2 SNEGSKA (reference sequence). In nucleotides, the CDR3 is TGCAGTGCGACGGGACTAACCCTCCGCGAGCAGTACTTC. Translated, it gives CSATGLTLREQYF.

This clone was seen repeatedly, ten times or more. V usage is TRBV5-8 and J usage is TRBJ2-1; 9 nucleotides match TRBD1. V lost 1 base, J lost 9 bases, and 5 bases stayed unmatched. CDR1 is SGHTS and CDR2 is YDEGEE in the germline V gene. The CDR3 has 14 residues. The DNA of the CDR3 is TGTGCCAGCAGCTTGTTGGGACAGGGCATTGAGCAGTTCTTC. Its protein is CASSLLGQGIEQFF.

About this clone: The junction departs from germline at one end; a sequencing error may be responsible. The CDR3 bases are TGTGCCAGCAAATATCCAGACGTCTCCTACGAGCAATACTTC. Protein: CASKYPDVSYEQYF. The chain recombines TRBV2 with TRBJ2-7, with D uncertain. The CDR3 sequence is 14 residues long. Per the germline V gene, CDR1 is SNHLY and CDR2 is FYNNEI.

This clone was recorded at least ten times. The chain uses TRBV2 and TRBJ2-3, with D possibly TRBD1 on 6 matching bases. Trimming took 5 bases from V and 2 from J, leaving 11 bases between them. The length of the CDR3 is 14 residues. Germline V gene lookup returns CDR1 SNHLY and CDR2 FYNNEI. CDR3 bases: TGTGCCAGCAGTACGGCAGGGGCCACAGATACGCAGTATTTT. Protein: CASSTAGATDTQYF.

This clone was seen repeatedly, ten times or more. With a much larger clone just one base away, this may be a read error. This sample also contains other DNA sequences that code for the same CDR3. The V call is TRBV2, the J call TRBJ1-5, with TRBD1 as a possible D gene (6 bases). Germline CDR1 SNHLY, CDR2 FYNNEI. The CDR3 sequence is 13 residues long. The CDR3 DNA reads TGCGCCAGCAGTAGACAGGTGAATCAGCCCCAGCATTTT. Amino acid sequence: CASSRQVNQPQHF.

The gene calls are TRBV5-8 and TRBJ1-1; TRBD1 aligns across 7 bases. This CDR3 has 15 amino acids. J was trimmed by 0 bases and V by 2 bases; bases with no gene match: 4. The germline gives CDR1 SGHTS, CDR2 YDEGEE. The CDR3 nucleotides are TGTGCCAGCAGCTTCCCTGGGACAGTGAACACTGAAGCTTTCTTT. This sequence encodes CASSFPGTVNTEAFF.

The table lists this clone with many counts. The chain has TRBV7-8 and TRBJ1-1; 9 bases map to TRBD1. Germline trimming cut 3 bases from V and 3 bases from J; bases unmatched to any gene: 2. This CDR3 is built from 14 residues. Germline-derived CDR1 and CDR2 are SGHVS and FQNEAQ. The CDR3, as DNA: TGTGCCAGCAGCTTCCGGACAGGGGACACTGAAGCTTTCTTT. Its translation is CASSFRTGDTEAFF.

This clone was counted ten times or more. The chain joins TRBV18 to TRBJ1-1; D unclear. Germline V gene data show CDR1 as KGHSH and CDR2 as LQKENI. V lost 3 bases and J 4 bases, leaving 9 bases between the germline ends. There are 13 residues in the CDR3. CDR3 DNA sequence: TGTGCCAGCTCACCTGAGCCTAGCACTGAAGCTTTCTTT. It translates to CASSPEPSTEAFF. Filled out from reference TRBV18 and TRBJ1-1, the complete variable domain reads NAGVMQNPRHLVRRRGQEARLRCSPMKGHSHVYWYRQLPEEGLKFMVYLQKENIIDESGMPKERFSAEFPKEGPSILRIQQVVRGDSAAYFCASSPEPSTEAFFGQGTRLTVV.

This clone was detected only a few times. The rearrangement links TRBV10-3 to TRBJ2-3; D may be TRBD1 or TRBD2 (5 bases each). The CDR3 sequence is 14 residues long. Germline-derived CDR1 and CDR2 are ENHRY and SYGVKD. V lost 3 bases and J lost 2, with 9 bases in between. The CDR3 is CAISDEGSTDTQYF. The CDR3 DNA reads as TGTGCCATCAGTGATGAGGGGTCCACAGATACGCAGTATTTT.

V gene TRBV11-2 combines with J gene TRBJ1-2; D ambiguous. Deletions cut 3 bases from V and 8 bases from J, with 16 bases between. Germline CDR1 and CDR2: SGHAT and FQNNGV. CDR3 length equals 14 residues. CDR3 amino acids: CASSFPKWARGYTF. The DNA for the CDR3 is TGTGCCAGCAGCTTTCCTAAGTGGGCAAGGGGCTACACCTTC.

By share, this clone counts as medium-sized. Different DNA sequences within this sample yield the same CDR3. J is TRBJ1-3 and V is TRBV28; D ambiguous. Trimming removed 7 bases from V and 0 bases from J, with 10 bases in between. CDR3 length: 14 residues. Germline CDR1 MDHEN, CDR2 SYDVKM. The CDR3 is CASTSEISGNTIYF. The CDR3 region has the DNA TGTGCCAGCACCTCGGAAATCTCTGGAAACACCATATATTTT.

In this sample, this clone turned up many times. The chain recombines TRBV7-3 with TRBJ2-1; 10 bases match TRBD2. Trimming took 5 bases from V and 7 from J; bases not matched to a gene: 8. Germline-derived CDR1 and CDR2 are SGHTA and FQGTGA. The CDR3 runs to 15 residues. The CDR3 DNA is TGTGCCAGCAGCCCAGCTAGCGGGAGAATGAATGAGCAGTTCTTC. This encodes CASSPASGRMNEQFF.

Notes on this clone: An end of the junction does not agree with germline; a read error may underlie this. CDR3 sequence (DNA): TGTGCCAGTACTCGGACAGGGGGCAGTAATAATTCACCCCTCCACTTC. Protein: CASTRTGGSNNSPLHF. V and J are TRBV19 and TRBJ1-6; the match to TRBD1 covers 11 bases. The CDR3 contains 16 residues. Germline CDR1 is LNHDA and CDR2 is SQIVND (reference sequence).

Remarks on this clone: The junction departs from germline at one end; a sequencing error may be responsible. The CDR3 DNA reads as TGTGCCAGCAGCGACGGTGGTCTAGCGGGAGGCGTAACCGGGGATCTGTTTTTT. Translating gives CASSDGGLAGGVTGDLFF. V usage is TRBV7-3 and J usage is TRBJ2-2; TRBD2 matches at 11 bases. The CDR3 has 18 residues. Germline CDR1 and CDR2: SGHTA and FQGTGA.

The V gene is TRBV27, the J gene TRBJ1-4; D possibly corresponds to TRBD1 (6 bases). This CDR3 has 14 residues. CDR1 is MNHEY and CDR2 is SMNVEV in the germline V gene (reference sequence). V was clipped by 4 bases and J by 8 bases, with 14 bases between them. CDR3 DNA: TGTGCCAGCAGTTCAGGCAGGGGCGACGAAAAACTGTTTTTT. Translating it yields CASSSGRGDEKLFF.

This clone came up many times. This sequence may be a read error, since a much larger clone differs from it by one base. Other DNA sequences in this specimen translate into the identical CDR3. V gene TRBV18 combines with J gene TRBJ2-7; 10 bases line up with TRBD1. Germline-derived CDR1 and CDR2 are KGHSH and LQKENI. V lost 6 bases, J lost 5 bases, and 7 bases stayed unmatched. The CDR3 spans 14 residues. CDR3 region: CASSPGQGNHEQYF. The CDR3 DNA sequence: TGTGCCAGCTCGCCGGGACAGGGGAACCACGAGCAGTACTTC.

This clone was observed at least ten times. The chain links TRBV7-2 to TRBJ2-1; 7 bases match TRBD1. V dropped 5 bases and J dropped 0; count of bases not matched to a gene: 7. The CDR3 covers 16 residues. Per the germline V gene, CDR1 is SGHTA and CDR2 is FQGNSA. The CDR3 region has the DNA TGTGCCAGCAGCCCCGGGACAGCGAGCTCCTACAATGAGCAGTTCTTC. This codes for CASSPGTASSYNEQFF.

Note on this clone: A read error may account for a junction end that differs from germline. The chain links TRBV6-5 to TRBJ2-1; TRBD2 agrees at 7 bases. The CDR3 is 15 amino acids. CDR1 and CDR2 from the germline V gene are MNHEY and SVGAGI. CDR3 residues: CASIYRGVGVNEQFF. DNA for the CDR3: TGTGCCAGCATTTACCGGGGGGTGGGGGTCAATGAGCAGTTCTTC.